The 5 T cell receptor beta chains given below trace back to one sample, sequenced in a study of T cells after posttransplantation cyclophosphamide (dated by TCRdb to 2015 to 2016). Read against the paper, the sample's treatment or condition label means: high-dose cyclophosphamide on days +3 and +4 as single-agent GVHD prophylaxis. For conditioning, the PTCy patients got busulfan and fludarabine, then a related or unrelated marrow graft, followed by cyclophosphamide on days +3 and +4. Library preparation employed the immunoSEQ multiplex PCR assay. Here the immuneACCESS table is served through TCRdb, limited to in-frame sequences with V and J called. Missing clones are a known gap in these copies; in checked studies unresolved V genes cover under half, and the rest lacks a known reason. Here the sample has about 43,000 clones; about 90% occur a single time. The ten top clones hold 2% to 3% of the sample.

The material sequenced was PBMCs, taken less than 70 days after allogeneic stem cell transplant with posttransplant cyclophosphamide. The receptors derive from a male patient aged 60 to 75 who received an allogeneic stem cell transplant from a related donor and was CMV-positive. Following a transplant, some T cells may be graft donor cells, not patient cells.

The chain employs TRBV5-1 and TRBJ2-5, with TRBD2 matching 8 bases. Judging by the DNA end, TRBJ2-7 fits better; the J call may be wrong. Germline CDR1 reads SGHRS; CDR2 reads YFSETQ. The CDR3 is 15 residues long. CDR3 loop: CASSLAGGLGYEQYF. CDR3 nucleotides: TGCGCCAGCAGCTTGGCGGGAGGGCTGGGCTACGAGCAGTACTTC.

CDR3 sequence (DNA): TGTGCCAGCAGTGTCATCCGGACAGGAAATGAAAAACTGTTTTTT. Translation: CASSVIRTGNEKLFF. This rearrangement joins TRBV7-9 to TRBJ1-4; 7 nucleotides line up with TRBD1. The CDR3 is made up of 15 amino acids. In germline, CDR1 is SEHNR, CDR2 FQNEAQ (reference sequence). The V gene end was trimmed by 6 bases and the J gene end by 5 bases; junction bases not matched to a gene: 9.

This sequence joins TRBV18 and TRBJ2-1, with 10 positions matching TRBD2. Germline assignment: CDR1 KGHSH and CDR2 LQKENI. The CDR3 length is 15 residues. After removal of 1 base from V and 7 bases from J, the junction contained 4 bases not matched to a gene. DNA of the CDR3: TGTGCCAGCTCACCACTAGCGGGGGGCTATAATGAGCAGTTCTTC. As protein: CASSPLAGGYNEQFF.

The V and J genes are TRBV6-1 and TRBJ1-1; the D gene is possibly TRBD1 (5 bases). The length of the CDR3 is 14 residues. CDR1 and CDR2 from the germline V gene are MNHNS and SASEGT. V was cut by 3 bases and J by 4 bases, with 12 bases left in between. CDR3: CASSEQGIATEAFF. The CDR3 nucleotides are TGTGCCAGCAGTGAGCAGGGAATTGCCACTGAAGCTTTCTTT.

The rearrangement links TRBV6-5 to TRBJ1-2, with no clear D. V was trimmed by 0 bases and J by 0 bases, leaving 8 bases between them. The CDR3 loop spans 15 amino acids. Germline-derived CDR1 and CDR2 are MNHEY and SVGAGI. The DNA for the CDR3 is TGTGCCAGCAGTTACTCCGGGAGAGCTAACTATGGCTACACCTTC. Protein sequence: CASSYSGRANYGYTF.